This T cell receptor beta chain came from a study of chemoradiotherapy in HPV16-positive cancers. General study findings and limits: Candidate HPV-specific clones and E7-related TCR motifs grew in tumor during treatment. In HPV16-positive patients, HPV-responsive T-cell expansion tracked better recurrence-free survival.

Regarding this clone: Its specificity is not known.

The assay was immunoSEQ multiplex PCR, and TCRdb's table has in-frame clones only and misses some. The repertoire consists of about 25,000 clones, with 90% to 95% occurring once and the leading ten covering roughly 22%. The germline CDR1 and CDR2 sequences are SEHNR and FQNEAQ (reference sequence). V was trimmed by 4 bases and J by 0 bases, leaving 15 bases between them. The CDR3 extends over 17 amino acids. This TCR derives from a human donor with HPV-associated anogenital cancer. The sample in question was blood, obtained from a patient who underwent chemoradiotherapy. This chain uses TRBV7-9 with TRBJ2-2; the D gene is possibly TRBD1 (6 bases). Here the CDR3 DNA reads TGTGCCAGCAGCTCCCAACAGGGCACAACGAACACCGGGGAGCTGTTTTTT. Protein product: CASSSQQGTTNTGELFF.